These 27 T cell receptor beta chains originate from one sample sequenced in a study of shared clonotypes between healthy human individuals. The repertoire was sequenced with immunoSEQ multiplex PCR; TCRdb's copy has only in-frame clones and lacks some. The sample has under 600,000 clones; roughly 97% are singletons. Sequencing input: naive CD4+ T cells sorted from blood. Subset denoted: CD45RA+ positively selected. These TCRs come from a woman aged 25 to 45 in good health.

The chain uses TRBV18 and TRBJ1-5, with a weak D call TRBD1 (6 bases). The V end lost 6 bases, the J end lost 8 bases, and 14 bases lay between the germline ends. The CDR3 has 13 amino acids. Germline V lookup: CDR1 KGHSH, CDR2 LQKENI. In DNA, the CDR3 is TGTGCCAGCTCGGGTCTACAGGGTGAGCCCCAGCATTTT. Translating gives CASSGLQGEPQHF.

The CDR3 protein is CASSGGEGRGPYSNQPQHF. Written as DNA, the CDR3 is TGTGCCAGCAGTGGGGGGGAGGGCAGGGGGCCTTATAGCAATCAGCCCCAGCATTTT. This chain joins TRBV6-1 and TRBJ1-5, with 8 positions matching TRBD1. After removal of 4 bases from V and 0 bases from J, the junction contained 14 bases not matched to a gene. The CDR3 runs 19 residues. The V gene's germline CDR1 is MNHNS and CDR2 SASEGT.

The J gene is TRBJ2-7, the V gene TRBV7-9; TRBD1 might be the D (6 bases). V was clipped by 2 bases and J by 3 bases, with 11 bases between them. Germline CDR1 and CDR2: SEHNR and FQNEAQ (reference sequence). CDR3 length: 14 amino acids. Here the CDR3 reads CASSLRTANYEQYF. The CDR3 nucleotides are TGTGCCAGCAGCTTAAGGACAGCCAACTACGAGCAGTACTTC.

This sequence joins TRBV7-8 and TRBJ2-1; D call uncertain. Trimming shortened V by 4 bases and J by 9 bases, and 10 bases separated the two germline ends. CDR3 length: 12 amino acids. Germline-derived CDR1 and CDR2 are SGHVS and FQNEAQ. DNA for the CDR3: TGTGCCAGCAGCTCAATTTGGGTTGAGCAGTTCTTC. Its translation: CASSSIWVEQFF. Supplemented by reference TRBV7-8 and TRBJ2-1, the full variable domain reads GAGVSQSPRYKVAKRGQDVALRCDPISGHVSLFWYQQALGQGPEFLTYFQNEAQLDKSGLPSDRFFAERPEGSVSTLKIQRTQQEDSAVYLCASSSIWVEQFFGPGTRLTVL.

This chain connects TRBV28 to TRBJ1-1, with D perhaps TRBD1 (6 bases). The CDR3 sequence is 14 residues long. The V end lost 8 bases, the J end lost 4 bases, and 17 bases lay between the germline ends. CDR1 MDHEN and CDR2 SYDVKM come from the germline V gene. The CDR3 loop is CASLIGGQLTEAFF. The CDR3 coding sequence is TGTGCCAGCCTGATAGGGGGACAACTCACTGAAGCTTTCTTT.

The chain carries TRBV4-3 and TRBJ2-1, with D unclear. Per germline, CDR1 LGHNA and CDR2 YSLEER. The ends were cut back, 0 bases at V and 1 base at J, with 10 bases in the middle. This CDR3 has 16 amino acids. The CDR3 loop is CASSQDFRVSYNEQFF. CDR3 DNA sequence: TGCGCCAGCAGCCAAGATTTTCGCGTATCCTACAATGAGCAGTTCTTC.

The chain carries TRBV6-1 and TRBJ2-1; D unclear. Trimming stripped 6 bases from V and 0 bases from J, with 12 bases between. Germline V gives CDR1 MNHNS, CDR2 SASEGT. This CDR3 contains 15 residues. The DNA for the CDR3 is TGTGCCAGCAGCGCCCCGGTTAGCTCCTACAATGAGCAGTTCTTC. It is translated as CASSAPVSSYNEQFF.

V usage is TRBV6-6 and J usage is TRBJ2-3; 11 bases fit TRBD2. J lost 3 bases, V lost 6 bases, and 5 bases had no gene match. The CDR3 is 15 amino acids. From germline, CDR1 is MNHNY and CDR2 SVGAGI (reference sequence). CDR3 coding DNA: TGTGCCAGCAGCCCACTAGCGGGAGTGACAGATACGCAGTATTTT. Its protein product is CASSPLAGVTDTQYF.

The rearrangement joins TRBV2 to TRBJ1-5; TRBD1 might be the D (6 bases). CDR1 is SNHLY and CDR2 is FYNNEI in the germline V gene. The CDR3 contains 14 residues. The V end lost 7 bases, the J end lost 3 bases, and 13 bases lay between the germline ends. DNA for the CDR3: TGTGCCAGCATGTTTCAGGGGAACAATCAGCCCCAGCATTTT. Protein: CASMFQGNNQPQHF.

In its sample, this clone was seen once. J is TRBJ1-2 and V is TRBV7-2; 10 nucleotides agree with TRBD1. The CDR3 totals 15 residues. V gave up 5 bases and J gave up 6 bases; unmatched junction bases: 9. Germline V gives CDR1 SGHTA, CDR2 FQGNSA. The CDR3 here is CASSPGQGERDGYTF. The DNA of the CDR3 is TGTGCCAGCAGCCCAGGACAGGGGGAACGGGATGGCTACACCTTC. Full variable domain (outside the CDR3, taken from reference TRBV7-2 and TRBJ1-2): GAGVSQSPSNKVTEKGKDVELRCDPISGHTALYWYRQSLGQGLEFLIYFQGNSAPDKSGLPSDRFSAERTGGSVSTLTIQRTQQEDSAVYLCASSPGQGERDGYTFGSGTRLTVV.

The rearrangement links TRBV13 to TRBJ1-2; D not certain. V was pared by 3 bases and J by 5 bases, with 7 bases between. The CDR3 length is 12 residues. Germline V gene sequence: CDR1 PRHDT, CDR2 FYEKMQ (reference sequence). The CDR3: CASSFDTYGYTF. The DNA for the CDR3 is TGTGCCAGCAGCTTTGATACGTATGGCTACACCTTC.

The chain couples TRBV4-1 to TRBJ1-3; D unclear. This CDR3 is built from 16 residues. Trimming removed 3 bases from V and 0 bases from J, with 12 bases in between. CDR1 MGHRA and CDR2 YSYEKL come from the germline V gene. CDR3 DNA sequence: TGCGCCAGCAGCCACCCCCGGAGGAGCTCTGGAAACACCATATATTTT. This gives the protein CASSHPRRSSGNTIYF.

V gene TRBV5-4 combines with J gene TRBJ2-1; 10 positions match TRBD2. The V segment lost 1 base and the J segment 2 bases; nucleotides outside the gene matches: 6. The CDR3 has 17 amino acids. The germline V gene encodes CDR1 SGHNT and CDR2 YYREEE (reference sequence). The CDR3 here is CASSLSILAGTYNEQFF. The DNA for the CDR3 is TGTGCCAGCAGCTTGAGCATACTAGCGGGAACCTACAATGAGCAGTTCTTC.

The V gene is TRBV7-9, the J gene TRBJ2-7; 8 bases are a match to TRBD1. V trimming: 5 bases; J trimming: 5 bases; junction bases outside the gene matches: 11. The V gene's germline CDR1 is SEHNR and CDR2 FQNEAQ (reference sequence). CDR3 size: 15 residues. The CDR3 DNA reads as TGTGCCAGCAGCCCAAGAGGACAGGGTACACACGAGCAGTACTTC. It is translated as CASSPRGQGTHEQYF.

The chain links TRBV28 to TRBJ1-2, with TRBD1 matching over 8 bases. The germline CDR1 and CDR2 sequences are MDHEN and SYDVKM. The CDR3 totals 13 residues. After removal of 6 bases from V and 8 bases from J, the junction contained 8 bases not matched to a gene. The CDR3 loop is CASRYARGRGYTF. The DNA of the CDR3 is TGTGCCAGCAGATACGCCAGGGGGCGAGGCTACACCTTC.

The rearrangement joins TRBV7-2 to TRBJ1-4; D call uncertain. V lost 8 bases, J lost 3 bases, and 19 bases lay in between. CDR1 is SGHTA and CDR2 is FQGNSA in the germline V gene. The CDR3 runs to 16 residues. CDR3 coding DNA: TGTGCCAGCCATCTTAACCCCGGGGTATCTAATGAAAAACTGTTTTTT. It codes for CASHLNPGVSNEKLFF.

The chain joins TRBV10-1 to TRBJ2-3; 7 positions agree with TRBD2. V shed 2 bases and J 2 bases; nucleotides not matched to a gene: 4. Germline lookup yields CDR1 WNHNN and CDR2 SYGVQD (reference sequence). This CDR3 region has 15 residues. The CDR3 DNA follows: TGCGCCAGCAGTGAGGCGGGAGCCCACACAGATACGCAGTATTTT. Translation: CASSEAGAHTDTQYF.

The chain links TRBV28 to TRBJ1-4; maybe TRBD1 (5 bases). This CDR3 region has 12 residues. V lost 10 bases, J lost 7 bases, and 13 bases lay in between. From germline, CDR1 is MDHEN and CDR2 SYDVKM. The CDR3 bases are TGTGCCATCTCCCAGGGAGTTGAAAAACTGTTTTTT. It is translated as CAISQGVEKLFF.

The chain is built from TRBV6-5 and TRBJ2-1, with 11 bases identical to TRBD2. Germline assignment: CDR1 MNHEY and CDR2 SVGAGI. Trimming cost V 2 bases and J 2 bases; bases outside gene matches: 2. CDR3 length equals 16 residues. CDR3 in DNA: TGTGCCAGCAGTTACCAACTAGCGGGAGCCTACAATGAGCAGTTCTTC. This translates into CASSYQLAGAYNEQFF.

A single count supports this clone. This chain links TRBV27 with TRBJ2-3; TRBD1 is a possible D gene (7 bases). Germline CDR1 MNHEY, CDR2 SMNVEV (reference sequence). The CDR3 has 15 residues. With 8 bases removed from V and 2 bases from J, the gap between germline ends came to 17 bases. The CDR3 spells CASARRGRTTDTQYF. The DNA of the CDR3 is TGTGCCAGCGCAAGGAGGGGGCGAACCACAGATACGCAGTATTTT.

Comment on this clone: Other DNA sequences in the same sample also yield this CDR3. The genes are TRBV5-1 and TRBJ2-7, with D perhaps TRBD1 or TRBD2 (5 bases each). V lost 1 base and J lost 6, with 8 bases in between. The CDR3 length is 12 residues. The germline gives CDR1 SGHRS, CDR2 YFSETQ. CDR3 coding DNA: TGCGCCAGCAGCTTGACAGGAGGCGAGCAGTACTTC. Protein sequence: CASSLTGGEQYF.

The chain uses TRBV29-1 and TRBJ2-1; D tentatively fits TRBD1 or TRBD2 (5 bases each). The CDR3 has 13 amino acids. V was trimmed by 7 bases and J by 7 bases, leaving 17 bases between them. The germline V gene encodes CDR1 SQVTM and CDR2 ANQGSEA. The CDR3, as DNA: TGCAGCGCCGGAAGAGGGGCAGTAAATGAGCAGTTCTTC. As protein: CSAGRGAVNEQFF.

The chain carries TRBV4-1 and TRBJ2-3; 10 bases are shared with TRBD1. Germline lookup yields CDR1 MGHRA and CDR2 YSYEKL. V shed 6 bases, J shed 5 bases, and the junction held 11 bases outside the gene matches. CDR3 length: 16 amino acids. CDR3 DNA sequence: TGCGCCAGCAGTCCCAGTGGGACAGGGGTTCGAGATACGCAGTATTTT. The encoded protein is CASSPSGTGVRDTQYF.

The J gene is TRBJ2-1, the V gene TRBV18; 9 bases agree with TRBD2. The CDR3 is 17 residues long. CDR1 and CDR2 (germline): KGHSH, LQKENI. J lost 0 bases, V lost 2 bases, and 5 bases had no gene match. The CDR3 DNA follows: TGTGCCAGCTCACCAAGAGCGGGAGGCAGCTCCTACAATGAGCAGTTCTTC. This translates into CASSPRAGGSSYNEQFF.

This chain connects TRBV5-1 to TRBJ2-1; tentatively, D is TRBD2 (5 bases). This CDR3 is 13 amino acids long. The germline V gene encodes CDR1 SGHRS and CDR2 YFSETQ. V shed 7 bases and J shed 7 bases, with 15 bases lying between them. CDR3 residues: CASSASFSNEQFF. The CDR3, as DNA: TGCGCCAGCTCGGCTAGCTTCTCGAATGAGCAGTTCTTC.

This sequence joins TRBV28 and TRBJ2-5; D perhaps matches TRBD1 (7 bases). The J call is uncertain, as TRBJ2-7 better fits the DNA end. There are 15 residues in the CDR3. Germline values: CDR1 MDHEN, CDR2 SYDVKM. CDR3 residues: CASSIPRDSSYEQYF. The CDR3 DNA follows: TGTGCCAGCAGTATACCGCGGGACAGTTCCTACGAGCAGTACTTC.

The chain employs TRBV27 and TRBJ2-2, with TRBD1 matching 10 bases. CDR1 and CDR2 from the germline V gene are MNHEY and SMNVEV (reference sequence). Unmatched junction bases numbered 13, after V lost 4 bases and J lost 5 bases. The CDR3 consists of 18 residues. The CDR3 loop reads CASSSQTLTGGQTGELFF. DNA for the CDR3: TGTGCCAGCAGTTCCCAAACCCTGACAGGGGGCCAGACCGGGGAGCTGTTTTTT.